These 5 T cell receptor beta chains came from one sample sequenced in a study of OX40 agonist ivuxolimab in advanced cancers. Sequenced by immunoSEQ multiplex PCR; TCRdb stores in-frame clones only, minus some. The repertoire holds 80,000 or so clones, with more than 85% as singletons. The input for sequencing was CD4+ or CD8+ T cells sorted from blood, taken in a trial of the OX40 agonist ivuxolimab. Receptors originate from an adult with an advanced solid tumor such as melanoma, head and neck, liver or kidney cancer.

The chain carries TRBV28 and TRBJ2-5; 7 bases match TRBD1. V shed 10 bases and J 2 bases; nucleotides not matched to a gene: 7. The CDR3 is 13 amino acids. Per germline, CDR1 MDHEN and CDR2 SYDVKM. CDR3 DNA sequence: TGTGCCAACGGACAGGAGCTACAAGAGACCCAGTACTTC. This encodes CANGQELQETQYF. The variable domain in full, with the rest retrieved from reference TRBV28 and TRBJ2-5, is DVKVTQSSRYLVKRTGEKVFLECVQDMDHENMFWYRQDPGLGLRLIYFSYDVKMKEKGDIPEGYSVSREKKERFSLILESASTNQTSMYLCANGQELQETQYFGPGTRLLVL.

This chain connects TRBV9 to TRBJ2-5; a weak D match, TRBD2 (8 bases). With 0 bases removed from V and 5 bases from J, the gap between germline ends came to 14 bases. CDR3 size: 15 residues. Germline CDR1 SGDLS, CDR2 YYNGEE. CDR3 amino acids: CASSVVVAGQETQYF. For the CDR3, the DNA is TGTGCCAGCAGCGTAGTGGTAGCGGGACAGGAGACCCAGTACTTC. Based on the CDR3 plus reference TRBV9 and TRBJ2-5, the full variable domain is DSGVTQTPKHLITATGQRVTLRCSPRSGDLSVYWYQQSLDQGLQFLIQYYNGEERAKGNILERFSAQQFPDLHSELNLSSLELGDSALYFCASSVVVAGQETQYFGPGTRLLVL.

V and J are TRBV10-2 and TRBJ1-2; perhaps TRBD1 as D (5 bases). CDR3 length: 13 residues. V was cut by 7 bases and J by 11 bases, with 20 bases left in between. Germline CDR1 and CDR2: WSHSY and SAAADI. The CDR3 is CASTDLVAGNYTF. The CDR3 region has the DNA TGCGCCAGCACCGATTTGGTGGCAGGGAATTACACCTTC.

The gene calls are TRBV6-1 and TRBJ2-5, with D perhaps TRBD1 (6 bases). The germline V gene encodes CDR1 MNHNS and CDR2 SASEGT. This CDR3 contains 15 residues. V lost 2 bases and J 4 bases, leaving 14 bases between the germline ends. CDR3 sequence reads: CASSERGHPRETQYF. DNA of the CDR3: TGTGCCAGCAGTGAAAGGGGACACCCAAGAGAGACCCAGTACTTC.

This clone has only a few counts. Other DNA sequences in the same sample also yield this CDR3. The chain has TRBV7-6 and TRBJ2-7; perhaps D is TRBD1 or TRBD2 (5 bases each). CDR1 is SGHVS and CDR2 is FNYEAQ in the germline V gene. V was pared by 3 bases and J by 4 bases, with 10 bases between. There are 13 residues in the CDR3. The CDR3 region has the DNA TGTGCCAGCAGCTTTGAGGGGCTGTACGAGCAGTACTTC. Amino acids: CASSFEGLYEQYF.